A selection of T cell receptor beta chains follows, all from one sample in a study of blood T cell repertoires in COVID-19. The table came from immunoSEQ multiplex PCR; TCRdb's copy has only in-frame clones and leaves some out. The sample records 30,000 to 40,000 clones, about four fifths being singletons. Sequenced input: peripheral blood. The receptors originated from a man aged 45-60 years with acute or convalescent COVID-19. The CDR3 runs from the conserved cysteine through the conserved F or W. A D gene is named only where the DNA matches it firmly. Rows may omit the clone size; those that give it use once, few, many or a size class.

TRBJ1-4,-,-,TRBV7-9,CASSLGVGGDNEKLFF,TGTGCCAGCAGCTTAGGAGTGGGAGGGGATAACGAAAAACTGTTTTTT
TRBJ2-1,TRBD2,-,TRBV9,CASSVDGGRGNEQFF,TGTGCCAGCAGCGTAGATGGCGGGAGGGGGAATGAGCAGTTCTTC
TRBJ1-5,-,-,TRBV15,CATSRDPGTVSNQPQHF,TGTGCCACCAGCAGAGATCCAGGCACCGTTAGCAATCAGCCCCAGCATTTT
TRBJ1-2,-,-,TRBV4-1,CASSHSGGGYGYTF,TGCGCCAGCAGCCACTCTGGGGGGGGCTATGGCTACACCTTC
TRBJ1-6,TRBD1,-,TRBV4-1,CASSQGQGRNSPLHF,TGCGCCAGCAGCCAAGGACAGGGGAGAAATTCACCCCTCCACTTT
TRBJ2-2,TRBD1,-,TRBV4-1,CASSAGDRKEELFF,TGCGCCAGCAGCGCCGGGGACAGGAAAGAGGAGCTGTTTTTT
TRBJ1-4,-,-,TRBV30,CAWSPGEKLFF,TGTGCCTGGAGTCCAGGGGAAAAACTGTTTTTT
TRBJ2-6,TRBD1,-,TRBV5-4,CASSSGQGRTGANVLTF,TGTGCCAGCAGCAGCGGACAGGGGAGGACTGGGGCCAACGTCCTGACTTTC
TRBJ1-5,-,-,TRBV12-3/TRBV12-4,CASSSQSNQPQHF,TGTGCCAGCAGTTCCCAGAGCAATCAGCCCCAGCATTTT
TRBJ1-1,-,-,TRBV5-1,CASSPSRGGTEAFF,TGCGCCAGCAGCCCCTCCCGGGGTGGCACTGAAGCTTTCTTT
TRBJ2-7,TRBD2,-,TRBV28,CASRHSSGAYEQYF,TGTGCCAGCAGGCACTCTAGCGGAGCCTACGAGCAGTACTTC
TRBJ2-5,TRBD1,-,TRBV20-1,CSGDRQETQYF,TGCAGTGGGGACAGGCAAGAGACCCAGTACTTC
TRBJ1-5,TRBD1,-,TRBV28,CASSPGQGHRQPQHF,TGTGCCAGCAGTCCGGGACAGGGGCATCGTCAGCCCCAGCATTTT
TRBJ2-5,TRBD2,-,TRBV2,CASWIAGGPRETQYF,TGTGCCAGCTGGATAGCGGGAGGGCCGCGGGAGACCCAGTACTTC
TRBJ1-3,-,-,TRBV5-1,CASSPGQSSGNTIYF,TGCGCCAGCAGCCCAGGACAGAGCTCTGGAAACACCATATATTTT
TRBJ1-2,TRBD1,once,TRBV28,CASSAGTGVNYGYTF,TGTGCCAGCAGTGCCGGGACAGGGGTTAACTATGGCTACACCTTC
TRBJ1-2,-,-,TRBV18,CASSPPSGFLDYGYTF,TGTGCCAGCTCACCACCGTCGGGGTTTTTAGACTATGGCTACACCTTC
TRBJ2-1,TRBD2,-,TRBV5-6,CASSLGLAGREQFF,TGTGCCAGCAGCTTGGGACTAGCCGGTCGGGAGCAGTTCTTC
TRBJ2-3,-,-,TRBV19,CASSIASAGIDTQYF,TGTGCCAGTAGTATAGCATCGGCGGGGATAGATACGCAGTATTTT
TRBJ1-2,TRBD1,-,TRBV5-1,CASSPGQANYGYTF,TGCGCCAGCAGCCCGGGACAGGCGAACTATGGCTACACCTTC
TRBJ1-3,-,-,TRBV28,CASSPRGGNSGNTIYF,TGTGCCAGCAGCCCTAGGGGCGGAAACTCTGGAAACACCATATATTTT
TRBJ1-3,-,-,TRBV10-3,CAITPGNSGNTIYF,TGTGCCATCACCCCGGGAAACTCTGGAAACACCATATATTTT
TRBJ2-7,-,-,TRBV25-1,CASSARELIEEQYF,TGTGCCAGCAGTGCCCGGGAGCTGATAGAAGAGCAGTACTTC
TRBJ2-2,TRBD2,-,TRBV7-9,CASSLVLAGALYTGELFF,TGTGCCAGCAGCTTAGTCCTAGCGGGGGCCTTATACACCGGGGAGCTGTTTTTT
TRBJ2-7,-,-,TRBV2,CASSEQGVGEQYF,TGTGCCAGCAGTGAACAGGGTGTAGGAGAGCAGTACTTC
TRBJ1-1,-,-,TRBV4-1,CASSQGPLNTEAFF,TGCGCCAGCAGCCAAGGTCCCTTAAACACTGAAGCTTTCTTT
TRBJ2-3,-,-,TRBV6-5,CASGALGTDTQYF,TGTGCCAGCGGGGCGCTGGGCACAGATACGCAGTATTTT
TRBJ1-5,-,-,TRBV5-5,CASSRELGGGNQPQHF,TGTGCCAGCAGCCGAGAACTGGGGGGTGGCAATCAGCCCCAGCATTTT
TRBJ2-3,TRBD2,-,TRBV3-1/TRBV3-2,CASSQAGRGGPDTQYF,TGTGCCAGCAGCCAAGCGGGGCGGGGGGGCCCCGATACGCAGTATTTT
TRBJ1-6,-,-,TRBV19,CASSIPSQRDSPLHF,TGTGCCAGTAGTATACCCAGCCAGAGGGATTCACCCCTCCACTTT
TRBJ2-7,-,-,TRBV20-1,CSASLGVGREQYF,TGCAGTGCTAGTTTAGGCGTGGGGAGGGAGCAGTACTTC
TRBJ1-1,-,-,TRBV12-3/TRBV12-4,CASSPTEGEAFF,TGTGCCAGCAGTCCAACCGAGGGTGAAGCTTTCTTT
TRBJ1-6,TRBD1,-,TRBV5-1,CASSFSGQNNSPLHF,TGCGCCAGCAGCTTCTCGGGACAGAATAATTCACCCCTCCACTTT
TRBJ2-3,TRBD2,-,TRBV10-3,CAIRRSGTSAADTQYF,TGTGCCATCAGACGATCCGGGACTAGCGCAGCAGATACGCAGTATTTT
TRBJ1-1,-,-,TRBV6-5,CASQTHRMNTEAFF,TGTGCCAGCCAAACGCATAGAATGAACACTGAAGCTTTCTTT
TRBJ2-7,-,-,TRBV7-9,CASSRQAYEQYF,TGTGCCAGCAGCAGACAGGCCTACGAGCAGTACTTC
TRBJ1-1,-,-,TRBV6-1,CASSDSWGGEAFF,TGTGCCAGCAGTGATAGCTGGGGCGGTGAAGCTTTCTTT
TRBJ1-2,-,-,TRBV6-6,CASSHWDINYGYTF,TGTGCCAGCAGTCATTGGGACATTAACTATGGCTACACCTTC
TRBJ2-7,TRBD1,-,TRBV28,CASSPGGQGAGKHREQYF,TGTGCCAGCAGTCCCGGGGGACAGGGGGCGGGAAAACATAGGGAGCAGTACTTC
TRBJ1-4,TRBD1,-,TRBV9,CASSGTTGYTNEKLFF,TGTGCCAGCAGCGGGACGACAGGGTATACTAATGAAAAACTGTTTTTT